This T cell receptor beta chain originates from a study of blood T cells in healthy people across ages. Whole-study results and caveats: Relative to aged donors, long-lived donors carried more naive CD4+ cells and displayed higher diversity. Bulk PBMC profiling left naive and antigen-experienced comparisons inconclusive.

Using a J-beta primer mix together with a sample-barcoded 5' primer, a second PCR was run for roughly 6 to 11 cycles. Using its own MiXCR run on the 5' RACE reads, TCRdb lists one record per CDR3 protein. The data show 1.5 million to 2 million distinct CDR3 sequences, 34% seen once. For this clonotype: No antigen is known for it.

The germline gives CDR1 SGHKS, CDR2 YYEKEE (reference sequence). Trimming removed 0 bases at V and 7 bases at J, with 7 bases between. The CDR3 covers 13 residues. This rearrangement joins TRBV5-5 to TRBJ1-4; no firm D call. The specimen sequenced was blood. The sequence derives from a woman in her thirties in good health. The CDR3 DNA reads TGTGCCAGCAGCTTGGTCGGTGGTGAAAAACTGTTTTTT. Translation: CASSLVGGEKLFF.